The present T cell receptor (beta chain) was sequenced within a study of blood T cell repertoires in COVID-19. Study summary: From the United States, Italy and Spain came samples of acute and convalescent COVID-19. T cells, B-cell-depleted T cells, or PBMCs supplied cDNA or gDNA.

Germline V gene lookup returns CDR1 SGDLS and CDR2 YYNGEE. V was trimmed by 3 bases and J by 7 bases, leaving 17 bases between them. This CDR3 comprises 16 residues. The protocol was immunoSEQ multiplex PCR, while the TCRdb copy is restricted to in-frame clones and leaves out a portion. This sample has approximately 210,000 clones, with about nine tenths found just once. Sequencing used peripheral blood. This sequence joins TRBV9 and TRBJ1-6, with D tentatively TRBD1 (5 bases). This receptor was obtained from a man between 65 and 85 years old with acute or convalescent COVID-19. CDR3 DNA sequence: TGTGCCAGCAGCGCGCTCAGGGTCCCAGGGAATTCACCCCTCCACTTT. This encodes CASSALRVPGNSPLHF.